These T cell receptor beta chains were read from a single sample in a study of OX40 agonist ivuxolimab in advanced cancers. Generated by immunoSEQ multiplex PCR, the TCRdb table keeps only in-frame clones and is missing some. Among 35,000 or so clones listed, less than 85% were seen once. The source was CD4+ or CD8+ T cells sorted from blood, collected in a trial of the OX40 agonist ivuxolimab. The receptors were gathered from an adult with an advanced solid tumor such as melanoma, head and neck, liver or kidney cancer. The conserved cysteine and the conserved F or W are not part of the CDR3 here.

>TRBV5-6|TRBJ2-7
ASSFGGSYEQY
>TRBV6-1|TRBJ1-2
ASRVGQGISYGYT
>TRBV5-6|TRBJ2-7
ASSLETPLYEQY
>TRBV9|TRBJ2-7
ASSPGYYEQY
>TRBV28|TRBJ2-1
ASSWGSYNEQF
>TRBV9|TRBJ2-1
ASRGDHNEQF
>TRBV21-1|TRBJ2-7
ASSSSNYEQY
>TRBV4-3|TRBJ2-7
ASSQAGTGVYEQY
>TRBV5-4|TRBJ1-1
ASSPGVGFEAF
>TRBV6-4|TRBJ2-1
ASSAGSGSRDEQF
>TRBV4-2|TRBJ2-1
ASSQEAGSSYNEQF
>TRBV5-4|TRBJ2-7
ASSHLDRDPYEQY
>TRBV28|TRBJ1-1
ASRQMGALTEAF
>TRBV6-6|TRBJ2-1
ASSPANNEQF
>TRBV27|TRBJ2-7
ASSLGQATYEQY
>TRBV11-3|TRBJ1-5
ASSLQAKRNQPQH
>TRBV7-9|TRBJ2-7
ASSLESGLPYEQY
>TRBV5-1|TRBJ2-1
ASSLAFAGGFNEQF
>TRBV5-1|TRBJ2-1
ASSREVSSYNEQF
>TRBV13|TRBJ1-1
ASSLVRGASNTEAF
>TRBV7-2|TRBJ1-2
ASSLAVRPGDGYT
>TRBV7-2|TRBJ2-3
ASSLSLAGTTDTQY
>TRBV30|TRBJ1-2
AWDGQGYGYT
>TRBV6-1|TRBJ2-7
ASSEGQGPSYEQY
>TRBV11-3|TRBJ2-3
ASSLGTDTQY
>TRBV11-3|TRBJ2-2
ASSHGGGRNTGELF
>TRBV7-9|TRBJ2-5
ASSLVSGQETQY
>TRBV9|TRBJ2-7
ASSYTPNEQY
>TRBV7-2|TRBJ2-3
ASSVSGGAGDTQY
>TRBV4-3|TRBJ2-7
ASSQSRRGEQY
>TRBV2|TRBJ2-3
ASSALVSDTQY
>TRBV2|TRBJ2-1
ASSEALMHEQF
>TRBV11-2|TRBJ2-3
ASSSVEDTQY
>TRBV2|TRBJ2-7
ASRPSLRGAYEQY
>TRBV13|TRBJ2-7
ASSLQVSSYEQY
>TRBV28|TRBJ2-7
ASSDNYEQY
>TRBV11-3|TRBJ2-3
ASSLVAGADTQY
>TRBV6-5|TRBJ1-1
ASSEFLNTEAF
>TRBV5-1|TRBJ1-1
ASSLHQGGTEAF
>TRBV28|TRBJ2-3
ASINGGTRTDTQY